A selection of T cell receptor beta chains follows, all from one sample in a study of cytomegalovirus exposure and HLA in healthy donors. Using immunoSEQ multiplex PCR, the repertoire was profiled, and TCRdb retains in-frame clones only, with some absent. The table has tens of thousands of clones, nearly 80% seen once. The sample taken for sequencing was PBMCs. These receptors were taken from a woman aged 40 to 49 in good health and CMV-seronegative. The CDR3 runs from the conserved cysteine through the conserved F or W. Fields, in order: J gene, V gene, D gene, clone size, CDR3 protein, CDR3 DNA. A D gene is named only where the DNA matches it firmly. Clone size is shown for a subset of rows, as once, few, many or a class of expanded clone.

j_call: TRBJ2-5
v_call: TRBV5-1
d_call: -
clone_size: few
cdr3_aa: CASSTKGPQETQYF
cdr3_nt: TGCGCCAGCAGCACTAAAGGTCCCCAAGAGACCCAGTACTTC

j_call: TRBJ2-3
v_call: TRBV10-3
d_call: TRBD1
clone_size: -
cdr3_aa: CAIRPGQGAADTQYF
cdr3_nt: TGTGCCATCAGGCCCGGACAGGGGGCCGCAGATACGCAGTATTTT

j_call: TRBJ1-5
v_call: TRBV15
d_call: TRBD1
clone_size: few
cdr3_aa: CATRLQGAGRQPQHF
cdr3_nt: TGTGCCACCCGATTACAGGGGGCCGGACGTCAGCCCCAGCATTTT

j_call: TRBJ2-1
v_call: TRBV6-5
d_call: TRBD2
clone_size: once
cdr3_aa: CASSRLAGGVREQFF
cdr3_nt: TGTGCCAGCAGCCGCCTAGCGGGAGGGGTCCGGGAGCAGTTCTTC

j_call: TRBJ2-3
v_call: TRBV28
d_call: TRBD1
clone_size: -
cdr3_aa: CASSSGQGPSTDTQYF
cdr3_nt: TGTGCCAGCAGTTCGGGACAGGGTCCCTCCACAGATACGCAGTATTTT

j_call: TRBJ1-2
v_call: TRBV28
d_call: TRBD1
clone_size: -
cdr3_aa: CASSMGTAYGYTF
cdr3_nt: TGTGCCAGCAGTATGGGGACAGCTTATGGCTACACCTTC

j_call: TRBJ1-5
v_call: TRBV7-5
d_call: -
clone_size: -
cdr3_aa: CVRSFLRAPFNQPQHF
cdr3_nt: TGTGTCAGAAGCTTTCTCAGGGCCCCCTTTAATCAGCCCCAGCATTTT

j_call: TRBJ1-2
v_call: TRBV25-1
d_call: -
clone_size: -
cdr3_aa: CAALGGDGYTF
cdr3_nt: TGTGCCGCCTTGGGCGGGGATGGCTACACCTTC

j_call: TRBJ2-3
v_call: TRBV9
d_call: TRBD1
clone_size: -
cdr3_aa: CASSRQTGMPSDTQYF
cdr3_nt: TGTGCCAGCAGCAGACAGACAGGGATGCCCTCAGATACGCAGTATTTT

j_call: TRBJ1-5
v_call: TRBV10-3
d_call: -
clone_size: -
cdr3_aa: CAISSDKGGDQPQHF
cdr3_nt: TGTGCCATCAGTTCCGACAAGGGAGGCGATCAGCCCCAGCATTTT

j_call: TRBJ1-3
v_call: TRBV28
d_call: -
clone_size: -
cdr3_aa: CASRESSGNTIYF
cdr3_nt: TGTGCCAGCCGAGAAAGCTCTGGAAACACCATATATTTT

j_call: TRBJ2-5
v_call: TRBV28
d_call: TRBD1
clone_size: -
cdr3_aa: CASSPGQGRRETQYF
cdr3_nt: TGTGCCAGCAGTCCCGGACAGGGCAGGAGAGAGACCCAGTACTTC

j_call: TRBJ1-1
v_call: TRBV6-5
d_call: TRBD1
clone_size: -
cdr3_aa: CASSYPTGQRTEAFF
cdr3_nt: TGTGCCAGCAGTTACCCGACGGGACAGAGAACTGAAGCTTTCTTT

j_call: TRBJ2-7
v_call: TRBV7-9
d_call: TRBD2
clone_size: -
cdr3_aa: CASSFSGPSSYEQYF
cdr3_nt: TGTGCCAGCAGCTTTAGCGGGCCCTCCTCCTACGAGCAGTACTTC

j_call: TRBJ2-5
v_call: TRBV6-1
d_call: TRBD1
clone_size: -
cdr3_aa: CASSWTGIQETQYF
cdr3_nt: TGTGCCAGCAGCTGGACAGGGATCCAAGAGACCCAGTACTTC

j_call: TRBJ2-3
v_call: TRBV6-1
d_call: -
clone_size: -
cdr3_aa: CASSVSVGAVTDTQYF
cdr3_nt: TGTGCCAGCAGTGTTTCAGTGGGAGCGGTCACAGATACGCAGTATTTT

j_call: TRBJ1-4
v_call: TRBV6-6
d_call: TRBD1
clone_size: -
cdr3_aa: CASSIRTGKGKLFF
cdr3_nt: TGTGCCAGCAGTATTCGGACAGGGAAAGGAAAACTGTTTTTT

j_call: TRBJ2-1
v_call: TRBV19
d_call: TRBD1
clone_size: -
cdr3_aa: CASSVTTGVRGEQFF
cdr3_nt: TGTGCCAGTAGTGTTACCACAGGGGTTCGGGGTGAGCAGTTCTTC

j_call: TRBJ1-5
v_call: TRBV28
d_call: -
clone_size: -
cdr3_aa: CASSLTGPGQPQHF
cdr3_nt: TGTGCCAGCAGTTTAACCGGGCCGGGGCAGCCCCAGCATTTT

j_call: TRBJ1-3
v_call: TRBV9
d_call: -
clone_size: -
cdr3_aa: CASSVESTFSGNTIYF
cdr3_nt: TGTGCCAGCAGCGTAGAAAGCACGTTCTCTGGAAACACCATATATTTT

j_call: TRBJ1-1
v_call: TRBV7-2
d_call: -
clone_size: -
cdr3_aa: CASSLDQILGQSEAFF
cdr3_nt: TGTGCCAGCAGCTTAGATCAGATTTTAGGACAGAGTGAAGCTTTCTTT

j_call: TRBJ1-5
v_call: TRBV18
d_call: -
clone_size: -
cdr3_aa: CASSPGRLDQPQHF
cdr3_nt: TGTGCCAGCTCACCAGGCAGGCTCGATCAGCCCCAGCATTTT

j_call: TRBJ1-3
v_call: TRBV6-6
d_call: -
clone_size: -
cdr3_aa: CASSYSDSLSGNTIYF
cdr3_nt: TGTGCCAGCAGTTACTCAGACAGTCTCTCTGGAAACACCATATATTTT

j_call: TRBJ1-5
v_call: TRBV7-8
d_call: TRBD1
clone_size: -
cdr3_aa: CASSWDRGLYQPQHF
cdr3_nt: TGTGCCAGCAGCTGGGACAGGGGGCTCTATCAGCCCCAGCATTTT

j_call: TRBJ1-3
v_call: TRBV6-1
d_call: -
clone_size: -
cdr3_aa: CASRWTAGNTIYF
cdr3_nt: TGTGCCAGCCGGTGGACAGCGGGAAACACCATATATTTT

j_call: TRBJ1-2
v_call: TRBV20-1
d_call: -
clone_size: -
cdr3_aa: CSASYNYGYTF
cdr3_nt: TGCAGTGCTAGCTACAACTATGGCTACACCTTC

j_call: TRBJ2-3
v_call: TRBV27
d_call: -
clone_size: -
cdr3_aa: CASSSQGVFWTDTQYF
cdr3_nt: TGTGCCAGCAGTTCCCAAGGGGTTTTCTGGACAGATACGCAGTATTTT

j_call: TRBJ2-7
v_call: TRBV5-4
d_call: TRBD2
clone_size: -
cdr3_aa: CASSPGTRAYEQYF
cdr3_nt: TGTGCCAGCAGCCCCGGGACTAGGGCCTACGAGCAGTACTTC

j_call: TRBJ1-1
v_call: TRBV15
d_call: -
clone_size: few
cdr3_aa: CATSRDQRGPKNTEAFF
cdr3_nt: TGTGCCACCAGCAGAGATCAAAGGGGCCCTAAAAACACTGAAGCTTTCTTT

j_call: TRBJ2-2
v_call: TRBV2
d_call: TRBD1
clone_size: -
cdr3_aa: CASSKIPGQGPGELFF
cdr3_nt: TGTGCCAGCAGTAAAATCCCGGGACAGGGGCCCGGGGAGCTGTTTTTT

j_call: TRBJ2-7
v_call: TRBV5-1
d_call: TRBD1
clone_size: -
cdr3_aa: CASSLVGQGAYEQYF
cdr3_nt: TGCGCCAGCAGCTTGGTAGGACAGGGCGCCTACGAGCAGTACTTC

j_call: TRBJ1-1
v_call: TRBV6-6
d_call: -
clone_size: once
cdr3_aa: CASSYSGVNTEAFF
cdr3_nt: TGTGCCAGCAGTTACTCAGGGGTGAACACTGAAGCTTTCTTT

j_call: TRBJ1-5
v_call: TRBV6-5
d_call: -
clone_size: -
cdr3_aa: CASSDSYSNQPQHF
cdr3_nt: TGTGCCAGCAGCGACAGCTATAGCAATCAGCCCCAGCATTTT

j_call: TRBJ2-2
v_call: TRBV10-3
d_call: TRBD1
clone_size: -
cdr3_aa: CAISPGTGMPGELFF
cdr3_nt: TGTGCCATCAGTCCCGGGACAGGGATGCCCGGGGAGCTGTTTTTT

j_call: TRBJ2-3
v_call: TRBV30
d_call: -
clone_size: -
cdr3_aa: CAWSVAGADTQYF
cdr3_nt: TGTGCCTGGAGTGTAGCAGGGGCAGATACGCAGTATTTT

j_call: TRBJ2-1
v_call: TRBV13
d_call: TRBD1
clone_size: -
cdr3_aa: CASSSAGTGSYNEQFF
cdr3_nt: TGTGCCAGCAGCTCCGCCGGGACAGGGTCTTACAATGAGCAGTTCTTC

j_call: TRBJ1-2
v_call: TRBV14
d_call: -
clone_size: -
cdr3_aa: CASSKQANYGYTF
cdr3_nt: TGTGCCAGCAGCAAACAGGCAAACTATGGCTACACCTTC

j_call: TRBJ2-7
v_call: TRBV18
d_call: -
clone_size: -
cdr3_aa: CASSPLHSGTSSYEQYF
cdr3_nt: TGTGCCAGCTCACCACTACACAGTGGGACAAGCTCCTACGAGCAGTACTTC

j_call: TRBJ2-7
v_call: TRBV6-1
d_call: -
clone_size: once
cdr3_aa: CASSEFLYEQYF
cdr3_nt: TGTGCCAGCAGTGAGTTCCTTTACGAGCAGTACTTC

j_call: TRBJ1-1
v_call: TRBV6-1
d_call: -
clone_size: few
cdr3_aa: CASRTGSTEAFF
cdr3_nt: TGTGCCAGCAGAACAGGGAGCACTGAAGCTTTCTTT

j_call: TRBJ1-2
v_call: TRBV6-5
d_call: -
clone_size: -
cdr3_aa: CASSYSITGTYGYTF
cdr3_nt: TGTGCCAGCAGTTACTCCATAACAGGGACCTATGGCTACACCTTC

j_call: TRBJ1-2
v_call: TRBV25-1
d_call: TRBD1
clone_size: -
cdr3_aa: CASSDRDSVNYGYTF
cdr3_nt: TGTGCCAGCAGTGACCGGGACAGTGTCAACTATGGCTACACCTTC

j_call: TRBJ2-4
v_call: TRBV6-5
d_call: TRBD1
clone_size: -
cdr3_aa: CASTRTGDIQYF
cdr3_nt: TGTGCCAGCACCCGGACAGGGGACATTCAGTACTTC

j_call: TRBJ2-5
v_call: TRBV28
d_call: TRBD2
clone_size: -
cdr3_aa: CASSLRLAGLQETQYF
cdr3_nt: TGTGCCAGCAGTTTGCGGCTAGCGGGACTCCAAGAGACCCAGTACTTC

j_call: TRBJ2-1
v_call: TRBV7-6
d_call: -
clone_size: -
cdr3_aa: CASSLRGEQFF
cdr3_nt: TGTGCCAGCAGCTTACGGGGTGAGCAGTTCTTC

j_call: TRBJ1-1
v_call: TRBV5-6
d_call: -
clone_size: -
cdr3_aa: CASSFPTANTEAFF
cdr3_nt: TGTGCCAGCAGCTTTCCTACAGCGAACACTGAAGCTTTCTTT

j_call: TRBJ2-7
v_call: TRBV5-6
d_call: TRBD1
clone_size: -
cdr3_aa: CASSLLGQGAYEQYF
cdr3_nt: TGTGCCAGCAGCTTGCTAGGACAGGGAGCGTACGAGCAGTACTTC

j_call: TRBJ2-7
v_call: TRBV2
d_call: TRBD2
clone_size: -
cdr3_aa: CASSEWAGAYEQYF
cdr3_nt: TGTGCCAGCAGTGAATGGGCGGGAGCCTACGAGCAGTACTTC

j_call: TRBJ1-5
v_call: TRBV27
d_call: -
clone_size: few
cdr3_aa: CASRTWEKSNQPQHF
cdr3_nt: TGTGCCAGCAGGACCTGGGAGAAGAGCAATCAGCCCCAGCATTTT

j_call: TRBJ1-6
v_call: TRBV30
d_call: -
clone_size: -
cdr3_aa: CAGGLEGPNNSPLHF
cdr3_nt: TGTGCCGGGGGTTTGGAGGGTCCCAATAATTCACCCCTCCACTTT

j_call: TRBJ2-7
v_call: TRBV15
d_call: -
clone_size: -
cdr3_aa: CATSRAVSLREQYF
cdr3_nt: TGTGCCACCAGCAGGGCGGTGAGCCTGAGAGAGCAGTACTTC

j_call: TRBJ1-4
v_call: TRBV6-6
d_call: -
clone_size: -
cdr3_aa: CATQGRGEKLFF
cdr3_nt: TGTGCCACACAGGGAAGGGGTGAAAAACTGTTTTTT

j_call: TRBJ2-7
v_call: TRBV7-2
d_call: -
clone_size: -
cdr3_aa: CASSSQGTYEQYF
cdr3_nt: TGTGCCAGCAGCTCGCAGGGAACCTACGAGCAGTACTTC

j_call: TRBJ2-7
v_call: TRBV25-1
d_call: TRBD1
clone_size: -
cdr3_aa: CASSEQRQGAIGYEQYF
cdr3_nt: TGTGCCAGCAGTGAACAGAGACAGGGGGCAATAGGCTACGAGCAGTACTTC

j_call: TRBJ2-2
v_call: TRBV19
d_call: -
clone_size: -
cdr3_aa: CASSSGTNTGELFF
cdr3_nt: TGTGCCAGTAGTTCGGGGACAAACACCGGGGAGCTGTTTTTT

j_call: TRBJ2-2
v_call: TRBV10-1
d_call: -
clone_size: -
cdr3_aa: CASSERTETGELFF
cdr3_nt: TGCGCCAGCAGTGAGAGGACAGAAACCGGGGAGCTGTTTTTT

j_call: TRBJ2-6
v_call: TRBV27
d_call: TRBD1
clone_size: -
cdr3_aa: CASARPGQGRSGANVLTF
cdr3_nt: TGTGCCAGCGCTAGACCCGGACAGGGGAGGTCTGGGGCCAACGTCCTGACTTTC

j_call: TRBJ2-1
v_call: TRBV7-3
d_call: TRBD2
clone_size: -
cdr3_aa: CASSRSSGSAVNEQFF
cdr3_nt: TGTGCCAGCAGCCGAAGTAGCGGGAGTGCAGTGAATGAGCAGTTCTTC